This TCR beta chain was identified during a study of T cell responses to AZD1222 COVID-19 vaccine. Measured with immunoSEQ multiplex PCR; TCRdb has only the in-frame clones, and not every one. The table lists roughly 110,000 clones, around 90% of them singletons. This TCR came from an adult in good health. The sample was peripheral blood, taken on day 0 of AZD1222 vaccination.

CDR3 in amino acids: CASSRAGLYNEQFF. Written as DNA, the CDR3 is TGTGCCAGCAGCCGCGCGGGACTTTACAATGAGCAGTTCTTC. This sequence joins TRBV3-1 (or the pseudogene TRBV3-2) and TRBJ2-1, with D perhaps TRBD2 (6 bases). Germline V gene sequence: CDR1 LGHDT, CDR2 YNNKEL (reference sequence). There are 14 residues in the CDR3. V shed 4 bases and J shed 4 bases, with 11 bases lying between them.